One T cell receptor beta chain is described in this entry. What it binds is unknown. Per the germline V gene, CDR1 is LNHDA and CDR2 is SQIVND (reference sequence). J gave up 4 bases and V 8 bases, and 7 bases lay outside the gene matches. The CDR3 loop spans 15 amino acids. TCRdb keeps only in-frame clones here, not all; method: immunoSEQ multiplex PCR. The sample comprises over 50,000 clones, more than 75% of which are singletons, and roughly 2.1% rests with the top ten. The data belong to a study of lymphopenia after photon versus proton radiotherapy. Study observations and caveats: Post-nadir TCR diversity decline inversely tracked overall survival among those who died. Photon-treated patients lost naive T cells and TCR diversity; proton-treated stayed stable.

This sequence originates from a man aged 35 to 55 with gastric cancer. J is TRBJ2-6 and V is TRBV19, with 8 bases identical to TRBD1. The sequences come from peripheral blood, collected from a patient treated with photon-based radiotherapy. The CDR3: CASDRGWSGANVLTF. In nucleotides, the CDR3 is TGTGCCAGTGACAGGGGTTGGTCCGGGGCCAACGTCCTGACTTTC.